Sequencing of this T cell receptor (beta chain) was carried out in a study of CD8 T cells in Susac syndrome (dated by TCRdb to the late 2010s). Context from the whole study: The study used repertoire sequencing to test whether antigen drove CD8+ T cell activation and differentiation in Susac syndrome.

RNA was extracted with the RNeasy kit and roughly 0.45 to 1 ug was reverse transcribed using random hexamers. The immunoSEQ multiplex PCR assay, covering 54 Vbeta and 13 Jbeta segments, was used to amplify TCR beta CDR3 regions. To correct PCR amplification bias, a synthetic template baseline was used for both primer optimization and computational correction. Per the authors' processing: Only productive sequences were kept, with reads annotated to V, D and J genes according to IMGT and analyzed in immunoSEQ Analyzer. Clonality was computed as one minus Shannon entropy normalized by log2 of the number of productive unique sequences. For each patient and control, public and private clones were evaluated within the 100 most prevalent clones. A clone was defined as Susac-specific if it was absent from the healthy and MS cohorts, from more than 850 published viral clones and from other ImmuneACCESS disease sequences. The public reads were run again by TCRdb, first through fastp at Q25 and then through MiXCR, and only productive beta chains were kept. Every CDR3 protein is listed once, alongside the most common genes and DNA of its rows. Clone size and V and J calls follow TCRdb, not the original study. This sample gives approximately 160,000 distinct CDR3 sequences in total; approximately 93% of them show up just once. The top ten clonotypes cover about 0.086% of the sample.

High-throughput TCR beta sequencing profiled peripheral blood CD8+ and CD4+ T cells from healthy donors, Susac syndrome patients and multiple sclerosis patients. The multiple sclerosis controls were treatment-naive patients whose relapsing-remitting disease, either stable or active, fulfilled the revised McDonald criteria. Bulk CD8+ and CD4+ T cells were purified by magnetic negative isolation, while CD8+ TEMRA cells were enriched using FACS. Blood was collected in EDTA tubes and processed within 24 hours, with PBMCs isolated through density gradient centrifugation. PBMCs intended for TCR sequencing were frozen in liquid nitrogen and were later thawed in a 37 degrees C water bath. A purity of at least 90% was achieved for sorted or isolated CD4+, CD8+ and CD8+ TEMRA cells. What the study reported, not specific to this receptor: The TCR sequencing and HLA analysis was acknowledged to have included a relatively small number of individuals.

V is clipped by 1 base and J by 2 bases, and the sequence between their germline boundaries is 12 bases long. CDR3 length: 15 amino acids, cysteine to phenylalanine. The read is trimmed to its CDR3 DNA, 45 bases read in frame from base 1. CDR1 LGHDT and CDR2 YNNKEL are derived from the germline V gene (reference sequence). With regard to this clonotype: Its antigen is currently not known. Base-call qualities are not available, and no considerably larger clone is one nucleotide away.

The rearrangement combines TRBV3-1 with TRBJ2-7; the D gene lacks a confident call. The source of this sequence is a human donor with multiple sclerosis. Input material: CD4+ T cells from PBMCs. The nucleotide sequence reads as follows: TGTGCCAGCAGCCAAGGTTTAGCAGGAACCTACGAGCAGTACTTC. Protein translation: CASSQGLAGTYEQYF.